Each of the 30 T cell receptor beta chains below was sequenced from the same sample in a study of T cells in Graves' hyperthyroidism and ophthalmopathy. The source material, RNA transcripts, was used to amplify TCR beta CDR3 regions. The HTBI primer set was used in a first-round RT-PCR of the TCR CDR3. MiXCR, run by TCRdb on the multiplex PCR reads, gives a single entry per CDR3 protein. Among 530,000 or so distinct CDR3 sequences, roughly 46% were seen once, and the ten largest hold about 7.8%. Source material: peripheral blood or thyroid tissue (not recorded which). These receptors were taken from a woman between 18 and 30 years old with Graves' hyperthyroidism.

This clonotype was observed many times. The chain couples TRBV10-3 to TRBJ2-2, with no clear D. The CDR3 extends over 12 amino acids. The germline V gene has CDR1 ENHRY and CDR2 SYGVKD. Between the trimmed V and J ends, which lost 4 bases and 3 bases, there was a span of 3 bases. DNA for the CDR3: TGTGCCATCAGTGCTTACACCGGGGAGCTGTTTTTT. Translated, it gives CAISAYTGELFF.

The chain combines TRBV25-1 with TRBJ1-5; 7 bases align to TRBD1. CDR1 and CDR2 from the germline V gene are MGHDK and SYGVNS. The CDR3 is made up of 14 amino acids. The CDR3 bases are TGTGCTAGTCCCGGGACAGCGGACGGTCAGCCCCAGCATTTT. This translates into CASPGTADGQPQHF. Using reference TRBV25-1 and TRBJ1-5 for the parts outside the CDR3, the full variable domain is EADIYQTPRYLVIGTGKKITLECSQTMGHDKMYWYQQDPGMELHLIHYSYGVNSTEKGDLSSESTVSRIRTEHFPLTLESARPSHTSQYLCASPGTADGQPQHFGDGTRLSIL.

The rearrangement links TRBV2 to TRBJ1-2; 10 bases are shared with TRBD1. V was clipped by 7 bases and J by 5 bases; unmatched bases: 16. Germline CDR1 and CDR2: SNHLY and FYNNEI. This CDR3 has 17 amino acids. CDR3 coding DNA: TGTGCCAGCAACGGTAACGGGGGACAGGGGCTCGAGTATGGCTACACCTTC. It specifies CASNGNGGQGLEYGYTF.

The gene calls are TRBV7-9 and TRBJ2-7; D call uncertain. V lost 7 bases, J lost 0 bases, and 7 bases lay in between. CDR1 and CDR2 from the germline V gene are SEHNR and FQNEAQ (reference sequence). The CDR3 is 12 amino acids. The CDR3 coding sequence is TGTGCCAGCACTAGGGTCTCCTACGAGCAGTACTTC. Translated, it gives CASTRVSYEQYF. Drawing the rest from reference TRBV7-9 and TRBJ2-7, the complete variable domain is DTGVSQNPRHKITKRGQNVTFRCDPISEHNRLYWYRQTLGQGPEFLTYFQNEAQLEKSRLLSDRFSAERPKGSFSTLEIQRTEQGDSAMYLCASTRVSYEQYFGPGTRLTVT.

The J gene is TRBJ2-2, the V gene TRBV5-1, with 10 bases that match TRBD2. CDR3 length equals 16 residues. V trimming: 0 bases; J trimming: 4 bases; junction bases outside the gene matches: 3. From germline, CDR1 is SGHRS and CDR2 YFSETQ. The CDR3 loop is CASSLVLAGATGELFF. The CDR3 DNA reads TGCGCCAGCAGCTTGGTGCTAGCGGGAGCCACCGGGGAGCTGTTTTTT.

This clonotype has just a few counts. The rearrangement uses TRBV2 and TRBJ2-2, with 8 bases that match TRBD1. The V and J ends lost 8 bases and 3 bases, in that order; junction bases with no gene match: 5. Germline V gene data show CDR1 as SNHLY and CDR2 as FYNNEI. The CDR3 is made up of 14 amino acids. The CDR3 sequence is CASAGQADTGELFF. DNA for the CDR3: TGTGCCAGCGCGGGACAGGCCGACACCGGGGAGCTGTTTTTT.

Points on this clonotype: Sequence at one end of the junction differs from germline and may be a read error. V usage is TRBV6-5 and J usage is TRBJ2-7; D remains ambiguous. This CDR3 has 14 residues. Germline V gives CDR1 MNHEY, CDR2 SVGAGI. The CDR3 reads CAGSEVQVVDEQHF. CDR3 sequence (DNA): TGTGCCGGCAGTGAAGTTCAAGTAGTCGACGAGCAGCACTTC.

This chain uses TRBV10-3 with TRBJ1-1; no clear D gene. Deletions cut 4 bases from V and 6 bases from J, with 9 bases between. The germline V gene has CDR1 ENHRY and CDR2 SYGVKD. The CDR3 is 12 residues long. CDR3 coding DNA: TGTGCCATCAGTGGCGGGAGTGCTGAAGCTTTCTTT. Its translation: CAISGGSAEAFF.

As regards this clonotype: The DNA is omitted, as the CDR3 cannot be located on it reliably, and the CDR3 follows TCRdb's listing. V is TRBV7-9 and J is TRBJ2-2; TRBD2 is the table's D call and was not checked against the DNA. The CDR3 has 14 residues if both end residues are counted. CDR1 is SEHNR and CDR2 is FQNEAQ in the germline V gene (reference sequence). The CDR3 is CASSLREATGSCFF.

Only a few counts were recorded for this clonotype. The chain has TRBV7-3 and TRBJ1-1, with D perhaps matching TRBD1 (6 bases). The ends were cut back, 6 bases at V and 0 bases at J, with 11 bases in the middle. Germline assignment: CDR1 SGHTA and CDR2 FQGTGA. The CDR3 length is 14 residues. Here the CDR3 DNA reads TGTGCCAGCAGTCGAAACAGGGTGAACACTGAAGCTTTCTTT. Translation gives CASSRNRVNTEAFF. Together with reference TRBV7-3 and TRBJ1-1, the CDR3 gives the full variable domain: GAGVSQTPSNKVTEKGKYVELRCDPISGHTALYWYRQSLGQGPEFLIYFQGTGAADDSGLPNDRFFAVRPEGSVSTLKIQRTERGDSAVYLCASSRNRVNTEAFFGQGTRLTVV.

This clonotype was picked up many times. The gene calls are TRBV28 and TRBJ2-7; 7 bases are a match to TRBD2. The CDR3 loop spans 18 amino acids. V lost 4 bases to trimming and J lost 2 bases; unmatched junction nucleotides: 17. CDR1 is MDHEN, CDR2 SYDVKM, per germline. The CDR3 DNA follows: TGTGCCAGCAGTTCCCCCCCGCAGCCGGGGAGCGGGACCTACGAGCAGTACTTC. This gives the protein CASSSPPQPGSGTYEQYF.

This clonotype was detected ten times or more. This chain joins TRBV5-6 and TRBJ2-7, with D maybe TRBD2 (5 bases). V was clipped by 4 bases and J by 0 bases, with 14 bases between them. CDR3 length: 15 amino acids. Germline-derived CDR1 and CDR2 are SGHDT and YYEEEE. CDR3: CASSPGIATSYEQYF. The CDR3 coding sequence is TGTGCCAGCAGCCCCGGGATCGCTACCTCCTACGAGCAGTACTTC.

The V call is TRBV29-1, the J call TRBJ2-5, with a possible D match to TRBD1 (6 bases). Trimming stripped 7 bases from V and 0 bases from J, with 15 bases between. Germline V CDR1 and CDR2: SQVTM, ANQGSEA. There are 14 residues in the CDR3. In nucleotides, the CDR3 is TGCAGCGCCTCCGCAGGGGCGTACCAAGAGACCCAGTACTTC. Translated, it gives CSASAGAYQETQYF.

In its sample, this clonotype was seen many times. This rearrangement joins TRBV6-5 to TRBJ1-1; a weak D match, TRBD1 (5 bases). The CDR3 extends over 15 amino acids. From germline, CDR1 is MNHEY and CDR2 SVGAGI. The V end was cut by 0 bases, the J end by 6 bases, with 14 bases between. In nucleotides, the CDR3 is TGTGCCAGCAGTTACTCGATTCGGGTGGGGGCTGAAGCTTTCTTT. Translated: CASSYSIRVGAEAFF.

This clonotype was seen repeatedly, ten times or more. The genes are TRBV5-1 and TRBJ2-7; no reliable D call. The germline V and J ends were trimmed by 3 bases and 6 bases, with 10 bases remaining between them. CDR3 size: 12 residues. The germline gives CDR1 SGHRS, CDR2 YFSETQ. As DNA, the CDR3 is TGCGCCAGCAGCTCAGTAGCAGGCGAGCAGTACTTC. This sequence encodes CASSSVAGEQYF.

The chain couples TRBV12-3 or TRBV12-4 to TRBJ1-1; a weak D match, TRBD1 (6 bases). The length of the CDR3 is 14 residues. V lost 11 bases and J 1 base, leaving 17 bases between the germline ends. CDR3 region: CAGSPGVGNTEAFF. The CDR3 DNA reads as TGTGCCGGCTCACCAGGGGTTGGGAACACTGAAGCTTTCTTT.

This clonotype was counted many times. V is TRBV6-5 and J is TRBJ1-5; 11 bases map to TRBD1. The CDR3 has 15 amino acids. With 6 bases clipped from V and 4 bases from J, the junction kept 5 bases outside the gene matches. The germline V gene encodes CDR1 MNHEY and CDR2 SVGAGI. CDR3 loop: CASRRGQGDNQPQHF. CDR3 nucleotides: TGTGCCAGCAGAAGGGGACAGGGGGATAATCAGCCCCAGCATTTT.

CDR3 in DNA: TGTGCCATCAGTGACCTTGGACAGGGGCAGCCCCAGCATTTT. This gives the protein CAISDLGQGQPQHF. The chain links TRBV10-3 to TRBJ1-5, with 9 bases lining up with TRBD1. CDR3 size: 14 residues. Germline lookup yields CDR1 ENHRY and CDR2 SYGVKD. V was clipped by 3 bases and J by 7 bases; unmatched bases: 4.

With respect to this clonotype: A read error is possible here, since a much larger clone lies one base away. The chain is built from TRBV6-5 and TRBJ1-3; D not resolved. Trimming took 11 bases from V and 1 from J, leaving 12 bases between them. This CDR3 is built from 13 residues. The germline V gene encodes CDR1 MNHEY and CDR2 SVGAGI. The DNA of the CDR3 is TGTGCCTCCACAAGGGATTCTGGAAACACCATATATTTT. Protein sequence: CASTRDSGNTIYF.

This chain connects TRBV5-6 to TRBJ1-4; 11 positions agree with TRBD1. CDR1 and CDR2 (germline): SGHDT, YYEEEE. The CDR3 has 16 residues. The V and J ends lost 3 bases and 6 bases, in that order; junction bases with no gene match: 7. CDR3 nucleotide sequence: TGTGCCAGCAGCTCTATGCGGACAGGGGGCTATGAAAAACTGTTTTTT. This codes for CASSSMRTGGYEKLFF.

In its sample, this clonotype was seen a few times. In DNA, the CDR3 is TGTGCCAGCAGCTATACAGGGGAAACCTACTTC. Encoded protein: CASSYTGETYF. The rearrangement uses TRBV7-8 and TRBJ2-5, with 7 bases fitting TRBD1. The CDR3 loop spans 11 amino acids. Germline V gene lookup returns CDR1 SGHVS and CDR2 FQNEAQ. J lost 14 bases, V lost 4 bases, and 7 bases had no gene match.

The chain carries TRBV12-3 or TRBV12-4 and TRBJ1-1; D may be TRBD1 (5 bases). The ends were cut back, 5 bases at V and 8 bases at J, with 18 bases in the middle. CDR3 size: 14 residues. Here the CDR3 DNA reads TGTGCCAGCAGTATGGTACAAGGCCAGGGCGAAGCTTTCTTT. This codes for CASSMVQGQGEAFF.

This clonotype was seen more than once but under ten times. The chain joins TRBV29-1 to TRBJ2-1; D unclear. Germline CDR1 reads SQVTM; CDR2 reads ANQGSEA. The CDR3 length is 15 residues. V was cut by 7 bases and J by 0 bases, with 16 bases left in between. This CDR3 is CSAARVGSSYNEQFF. The CDR3 region has the DNA TGCAGCGCCGCTCGGGTGGGCAGCTCCTACAATGAGCAGTTCTTC.

This clonotype was found a few times. Lacking the conserved final phenylalanine or tryptophan, this CDR3 likely reflects a read error. Because the CDR3's place on the DNA is in doubt, the DNA is left out and the CDR3 is given as listed by TCRdb. This sequence joins TRBV24-1 and TRBJ2-5; TRBD2, the table's D call, lacks a check against the DNA. Germline CDR1 is KGHDR and CDR2 is SFDVKD. Termini included, the CDR3 measures 11 amino acids. The CDR3 is CATSDPKTWTS.

The rearrangement joins TRBV7-9 to TRBJ2-2, with 11 bases aligning to TRBD1. With the DNA end fitting TRBJ1-1 better, the J assignment may be wrong. Looked up from germline, CDR1 is SEHNR and CDR2 is FQNEAQ (reference sequence). This CDR3 is 15 amino acids long. CDR3 sequence: CASSPGTGGRTEAFF. The CDR3 bases are TGTGCCAGCAGCCCCGGGACAGGGGGAAGAACTGAAGCTTTCTTT.

The rearrangement joins TRBV7-9 to TRBJ2-7; 8 bases map to TRBD2. This CDR3 region has 12 residues. Germline V gene lookup returns CDR1 SEHNR and CDR2 FQNEAQ (reference sequence). Losses at the gene ends were 4 bases for V and 5 bases for J; bases not matched to a gene: 1. The CDR3 nucleotides read TGTGCCAGCAGCTCCGGGGGGGACGAGCAGTACTTC. As protein: CASSSGGDEQYF.

This clonotype was counted a single time. The V gene is TRBV5-6, the J gene TRBJ2-6; a weak D match, TRBD2 (6 bases). The germline CDR1 and CDR2 sequences are SGHDT and YYEEEE. V shed 4 bases and J shed 0 bases, with 23 bases lying between them. The CDR3 covers 20 residues. CDR3 in amino acids: CASSPAGGTEAFSGANVLTF. The CDR3 coding sequence is TGTGCCAGCAGCCCGGCCGGTGGGACTGAAGCTTTCTCTGGGGCCAACGTCCTGACTTTC. The whole variable domain, filled in from reference TRBV5-6 and TRBJ2-6, reads DAGVTQSPTHLIKTRGQQVTLRCSPKSGHDTVSWYQQALGQGPQFIFQYYEEEERQRGNFPDRFSGHQFPNYSSELNVNALLLGDSALYLCASSPAGGTEAFSGANVLTFGAGSRLTVL.

This chain links TRBV11-2 with TRBJ2-5; TRBD2 matches 11 bases. The CDR3 length is 17 residues. Germline CDR1 is SGHAT and CDR2 is FQNNGV. J gave up 1 base and V 6 bases, and 10 bases lay outside the gene matches. Written as DNA, the CDR3 is TGTGCCAGCAGTTTCACCGGGACTAGCGGAGGCCAAGAGACCCAGTACTTC. Encoded protein: CASSFTGTSGGQETQYF.

At least ten counts were recorded for this clonotype. The CDR3 DNA reads TGTGCCAGCACCCTTGCTCCCGGGACTCCTTTAACTTTCTTT. Amino acids: CASTLAPGTPLTFF. The chain joins TRBV11-3 to TRBJ1-1, with D possibly matching TRBD1 (5 bases). This CDR3 has 14 residues. Germline V gives CDR1 SGHNT, CDR2 YENEEA. V lost 7 bases and J lost 12, with 24 bases in between.

This clonotype has more than one count but fewer than ten. This rearrangement joins TRBV29-1 to TRBJ2-7, with 7 positions matching TRBD1. With V trimmed by 4 bases and J by 3 bases, 6 bases remained unmatched. Germline assignment: CDR1 SQVTM and CDR2 ANQGSEA. This CDR3 region has 13 residues. The CDR3 reads CSVVDRQLYEQYF. The DNA for the CDR3 is TGCAGCGTTGTGGACAGGCAACTCTACGAGCAGTACTTC.